What follows are 22 T cell receptor beta chains derived from one specimen sequenced in a study of cytomegalovirus exposure and HLA in healthy donors. PCR employed 60 Vbeta and 13 Jbeta primers. Sequencing used immunoSEQ multiplex PCR; TCRdb keeps in-frame clones, though not all of them. Here the sample spans approximately 220,000 clones, less than 85% being singletons. Sequences were obtained from PBMCs. Receptor source: a young man in good health and CMV-seronegative.

V is TRBV9 and J is TRBJ2-7, with 13 bases aligning to TRBD2. Losses at the gene ends were 3 bases for V and 6 bases for J; bases not matched to a gene: 9. This CDR3 is 16 amino acids long. Germline-derived CDR1 and CDR2 are SGDLS and YYNGEE. The CDR3 coding sequence is TGTGCCAGCAGCGAGGGACTAGCGGGACGGGGAGGCGAGCAGTACTTC. This codes for CASSEGLAGRGGEQYF. Full variable domain (outside the CDR3, taken from reference TRBV9 and TRBJ2-7): DSGVTQTPKHLITATGQRVTLRCSPRSGDLSVYWYQQSLDQGLQFLIQYYNGEERAKGNILERFSAQQFPDLHSELNLSSLELGDSALYFCASSEGLAGRGGEQYFGPGTRLTVT.

This clone has only one observation. This rearrangement joins TRBV7-8 to TRBJ2-5; the D gene is possibly TRBD1 (7 bases). CDR1 is SGHVS and CDR2 is FQNEAQ in the germline V gene. The length of the CDR3 is 15 residues. V shed 5 bases and J shed 1 base, with 14 bases lying between them. This chain's CDR3 is CASSLAGGTQETQYF. The CDR3 coding sequence is TGTGCCAGCAGCCTGGCAGGGGGGACCCAAGAGACCCAGTACTTC.

Only a few counts were recorded for this clone. This sequence joins TRBV7-9 and TRBJ1-1; D is unresolved. The CDR3 covers 15 residues. Germline-derived CDR1 and CDR2 are SEHNR and FQNEAQ (reference sequence). The V end was cut by 5 bases, the J end by 8 bases, with 21 bases between. CDR3 sequence reads: CASSDLRVLYQEAFF. CDR3 sequence (DNA): TGTGCCAGCAGCGACCTCCGGGTTCTCTACCAGGAAGCTTTCTTT. Looking up the rest from reference TRBV7-9 and TRBJ1-1 gives the full variable domain: DTGVSQNPRHKITKRGQNVTFRCDPISEHNRLYWYRQTLGQGPEFLTYFQNEAQLEKSRLLSDRFSAERPKGSFSTLEIQRTEQGDSAMYLCASSDLRVLYQEAFFGQGTRLTVV.

The V gene is TRBV2, the J gene TRBJ2-3, with D perhaps matching TRBD2 (6 bases). Trimming stripped 6 bases from V and 1 base from J, with 14 bases between. From germline, CDR1 is SNHLY and CDR2 FYNNEI. The length of the CDR3 is 15 residues. This CDR3 reads CASRVLRLGTDTQYF. For the CDR3, the DNA is TGTGCCAGCAGGGTTTTGAGACTAGGCACAGATACGCAGTATTTT.

The J gene is TRBJ2-1, the V gene TRBV5-4; 7 bases line up with TRBD2. This CDR3 contains 15 residues. Trimming cost V 4 bases and J 3 bases; bases outside gene matches: 7. Germline CDR1 SGHNT, CDR2 YYREEE (reference sequence). CDR3 amino acids: CASSPGRVLYNEQFF. The CDR3 DNA reads TGTGCCAGCAGCCCGGGGAGGGTCCTCTACAATGAGCAGTTCTTC.

The rearrangement uses TRBV27 and TRBJ2-1; TRBD2 agrees at 10 bases. Per germline, CDR1 MNHEY and CDR2 SMNVEV (reference sequence). The CDR3 length is 16 residues. V gave up 4 bases and J gave up 4 bases; unmatched junction bases: 7. The CDR3: CASSSKREGTYNEQFF. As DNA, the CDR3 is TGTGCCAGCAGTTCGAAGCGGGAGGGAACTTACAATGAGCAGTTCTTC.

This clone was recorded once. This chain links TRBV6-1 with TRBJ2-3; the D is unclear. V lost 1 base and J 3 bases, leaving 11 bases between the germline ends. Per germline, CDR1 MNHNS and CDR2 SASEGT. The CDR3 is made up of 15 amino acids. This CDR3 reads CASSEGVRITDTQYF. CDR3 in DNA: TGTGCCAGCAGTGAAGGCGTCAGGATAACAGATACGCAGTATTTT.

This chain connects TRBV5-1 to TRBJ2-7, with 9 bases fitting TRBD2. The CDR3 spans 14 residues. CDR1 and CDR2 from the germline V gene are SGHRS and YFSETQ. J was trimmed by 2 bases and V by 8 bases; bases with no gene match: 8. CDR3: CASNPGTSTYEQYF. The CDR3 DNA sequence: TGCGCCAGTAATCCCGGGACTAGCACCTACGAGCAGTACTTC.

The rearrangement joins TRBV10-3 to TRBJ2-1, with D perhaps matching TRBD2 (6 bases). The CDR3 length is 14 residues. CDR1 is ENHRY, CDR2 SYGVKD, per germline. The germline V and J ends were trimmed by 3 bases and 6 bases, with 12 bases remaining between them. CDR3 nucleotide sequence: TGTGCCATCAGTGAAGGCTGGGAGGTCAATGAGCAGTTCTTC. Translation: CAISEGWEVNEQFF.

The J gene is TRBJ1-1, the V gene TRBV4-2, with 7 bases matching TRBD1. This CDR3 has 15 residues. CDR1 and CDR2 from the germline V gene are LGHNA and YNFKEQ. Trimming cost V 0 bases and J 3 bases; bases outside gene matches: 4. The CDR3 reads CASSQDPRGDTEAFF. Here the CDR3 DNA reads TGTGCCAGCAGCCAAGATCCCAGGGGGGACACTGAAGCTTTCTTT.

The chain couples TRBV5-6 to TRBJ1-4; no firm D call. Looked up from germline, CDR1 is SGHDT and CDR2 is YYEEEE. The ends were cut back, 0 bases at V and 0 bases at J, with 9 bases in the middle. The CDR3 loop spans 16 amino acids. Written as DNA, the CDR3 is TGTGCCAGCAGCTTGGCGGGTCGAGCAACTAATGAAAAACTGTTTTTT. It specifies CASSLAGRATNEKLFF.

The chain is built from TRBV6-1 and TRBJ1-3; no definite D call. CDR3 length: 14 amino acids. Per germline, CDR1 MNHNS and CDR2 SASEGT. The ends were cut back, 5 bases at V and 2 bases at J, with 10 bases in the middle. CDR3 residues: CASSQAGTGNTIYF. The DNA of the CDR3 is TGTGCCAGCAGTCAGGCGGGGACTGGAAACACCATATATTTT.

The rearrangement joins TRBV7-9 to TRBJ1-3; possible D gene TRBD1, 6 bases. The CDR3 totals 16 residues. With 5 bases removed from V and 0 bases from J, the gap between germline ends came to 14 bases. The V gene's germline CDR1 is SEHNR and CDR2 FQNEAQ (reference sequence). DNA of the CDR3: TGTGCCAGCAGCGGATACAGGGATATCTCTGGAAACACCATATATTTT. Protein: CASSGYRDISGNTIYF.

This clone has just one count. The chain couples TRBV9 to TRBJ2-6; TRBD2 might be the D (5 bases). Germline CDR1 is SGDLS and CDR2 is YYNGEE. Trimming shortened V by 1 base and J by 4 bases, and 12 bases separated the two germline ends. This CDR3 comprises 16 residues. The CDR3 bases are TGTGCCAGCAGCGTATTCGGGGAACCCGGGGCCAACGTCCTGACTTTC. Amino acids: CASSVFGEPGANVLTF.

The CDR3 here is CASSQRVTNEKLFF. The CDR3 nucleotides are TGTGCCAGTAGTCAACGGGTTACTAATGAAAAACTGTTTTTT. V usage is TRBV19 and J usage is TRBJ1-4; D unresolved. The CDR3 spans 14 residues. Trimming took 5 bases from V and 2 from J, leaving 9 bases between them. The germline gives CDR1 LNHDA, CDR2 SQIVND (reference sequence). Together with reference TRBV19 and TRBJ1-4, the CDR3 gives the full variable domain: DGGITQSPKYLFRKEGQNVTLSCEQNLNHDAMYWYRQDPGQGLRLIYYSQIVNDFQKGDIAEGYSVSREKKESFPLTVTSAQKNPTAFYLCASSQRVTNEKLFFGSGTQLSVL.

This clone was detected once. The chain carries TRBV28 and TRBJ1-5; 8 bases match TRBD1. Trimming at V came to 1 base and at J to 6 bases, leaving 2 bases not matched to a gene. Germline CDR1 MDHEN, CDR2 SYDVKM. CDR3 length equals 14 residues. The CDR3 DNA is TGTGCCAGCAGTTTATACAGGGGGGTTCAGCCCCAGCATTTT. Its protein product is CASSLYRGVQPQHF.

The V gene is TRBV28, the J gene TRBJ2-7; perhaps TRBD2 as D (6 bases). CDR3 size: 13 residues. Germline V gives CDR1 MDHEN, CDR2 SYDVKM. The V end was cut by 8 bases, the J end by 2 bases, with 13 bases between. CDR3 in DNA: TGTGCCAGCTGCGGGACGGGCACCTACGAGCAGTACTTC. Its protein is CASCGTGTYEQYF.

This clone was seen only once. The sample has other DNA sequences that encode this CDR3 too. The chain has TRBV7-8 and TRBJ1-4, with 12 bases identical to TRBD1. Trimming removed 5 bases from V and 2 bases from J; junction bases left unmatched: 6. The germline V gene encodes CDR1 SGHVS and CDR2 FQNEAQ. The length of the CDR3 is 17 residues. This chain's CDR3 is CASSPGQGALTNEKLFF. The DNA for the CDR3 is TGTGCCAGCAGCCCGGGACAGGGGGCGCTGACTAATGAAAAACTGTTTTTT.

This chain joins TRBV29-1 and TRBJ1-2; D possibly corresponds to TRBD1 (5 bases). V was pared by 6 bases and J by 4 bases, with 12 bases between. The length of the CDR3 is 12 residues. The germline CDR1 and CDR2 sequences are SQVTM and ANQGSEA. The CDR3 region is CSVEGRLYGYTF. The CDR3 coding sequence is TGCAGCGTGGAGGGACGGCTCTATGGCTACACCTTC.

The V and J genes are TRBV4-1 and TRBJ2-7, with 7 bases fitting TRBD1. V dropped 4 bases and J dropped 6; count of bases not matched to a gene: 9. The CDR3 is 14 amino acids. Germline V gives CDR1 MGHRA, CDR2 YSYEKL. CDR3 in amino acids: CASSLLTGDLEQYF. CDR3 DNA sequence: TGCGCCAGCAGCCTTCTCACAGGGGACCTCGAGCAGTACTTC.

The chain recombines TRBV11-2 with TRBJ1-5, with D unresolved. Germline CDR1 is SGHAT and CDR2 is FQNNGV. The CDR3 runs to 13 residues. The V and J ends lost 1 base and 5 bases respectively, with 6 bases between them. CDR3 DNA: TGTGCCAGCAGCTTAGTTGAGGATCAGCCCCAGCATTTT. Translation: CASSLVEDQPQHF.

The rearrangement joins TRBV2 to TRBJ2-7; 9 nucleotides agree with TRBD1. V trimming: 5 bases; J trimming: 2 bases; junction bases outside the gene matches: 7. This CDR3 is built from 15 residues. Germline loops: CDR1 SNHLY, CDR2 FYNNEI. The CDR3 spells CASSTTGTGTYEQYF. DNA of the CDR3: TGTGCCAGCAGTACAACCGGGACAGGGACCTACGAGCAGTACTTC.